This TCR beta chain was sequenced during a study of blood T cell repertoires in COVID-19. As for the study in general: The United States, Italy and Spain were the sources of the acute and convalescent COVID-19 samples.

Some clones are missing from TCRdb's copy, which holds only in-frame ones; the method was immunoSEQ multiplex PCR. The sample shows about 140,000 clones, 75% to 90% of them seen only once. The source material was peripheral blood. The clonotype originates from a man aged 55 to 70 with active or convalescent COVID-19.

The CDR3 DNA is TGTGCCTGGAGGCGGAGGAGTGAAAAACTGTTTTTT. Translation gives CAWRRRSEKLFF. The J gene is TRBJ1-4, the V gene TRBV30; D is unclear. This CDR3 has 12 amino acids. The germline V gene encodes CDR1 GTSNPN and CDR2 SVGIG (reference sequence). Trimming took off 3 bases at V and 7 bases at J, with 9 bases between the two ends. The whole variable domain, remainder taken from reference TRBV30 and TRBJ1-4, is SQTIHQWPATLVQPVGSPLSLECTVEGTSNPNLYWYRQAAGRGLQLLFYSVGIGQISSEVPQNLSASRPQDRQFILSSKKLLLSDSGFYLCAWRRRSEKLFFGSGTQLSVL.